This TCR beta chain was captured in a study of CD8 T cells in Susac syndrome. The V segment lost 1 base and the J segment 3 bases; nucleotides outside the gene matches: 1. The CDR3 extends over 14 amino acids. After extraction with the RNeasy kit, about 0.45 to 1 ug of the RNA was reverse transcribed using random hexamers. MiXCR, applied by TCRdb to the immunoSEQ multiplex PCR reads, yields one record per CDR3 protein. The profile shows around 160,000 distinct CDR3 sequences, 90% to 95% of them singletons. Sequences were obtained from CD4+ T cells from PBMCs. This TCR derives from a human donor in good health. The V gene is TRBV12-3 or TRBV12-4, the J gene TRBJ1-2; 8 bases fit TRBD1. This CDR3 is CASSLGGQDYGYTF. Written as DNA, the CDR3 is TGTGCCAGCAGTTTAGGGGGACAGGACTATGGCTACACCTTC.